This T cell receptor beta chain was captured in a study of T cell changes during pregnancy in multiple sclerosis. Repertoires were generated with immunoSEQ multiplex PCR, while TCRdb's copy carries only in-frame clones and drops some. Here the sample spans tens of thousands of clones, roughly 89% being singletons. This CDR3 contains 14 residues. CDR1 is SGHTA, CDR2 FQGNSA, per germline. V was shortened by 7 bases and J by 7 bases, with 19 bases between the two germline ends. The origin of this receptor is a female donor with multiple sclerosis, enrolled in a pregnancy study. The sample in question was peripheral blood, obtained in the second trimester of pregnancy. The V call is TRBV7-2, the J call TRBJ2-5; D may be TRBD2 (6 bases). CDR3: CASTADGTRGTQYF. In DNA form, the CDR3 reads TGTGCCAGCACCGCCGATGGGACGCGGGGGACCCAGTACTTC.